The 25 T cell receptor beta chains presented below share a single source sample, sequenced in a study of shared clonotypes between healthy human individuals (dated by TCRdb to between 2020 and 2021). The protocol used for the library was the immunoSEQ multiplex PCR assay. TCRdb obtained this table from immuneACCESS and retained in-frame rearrangements with V and J assigned. These tables miss some clones; where compared with another copy, unresolved V genes account for less than half of the shortfall, and the remainder is unexplained. In all, the sample holds 2,500,000 or so clones, and more than 80% of those were seen once. The leading ten clones occupy 0.13% to 0.15% of the sample. Sequenced material: naive CD4+ T cells sorted from blood. Read against the paper, the sample's cell subset or site label means: CD45RA+ positively selected. All receptors derive from a man younger than 35 in good health.

A single count supports this clone. CDR3 coding DNA: TGTGCCAGCAACGGAGGGAGACAGGGGGAGACCCAGTACTTC. Translation gives CASNGGRQGETQYF. The gene calls are TRBV25-1 and TRBJ2-5, with TRBD1 matching 8 bases. Unmatched junction bases numbered 9, after V lost 7 bases and J lost 5 bases. The CDR3 spans 14 residues. The germline V gene encodes CDR1 MGHDK and CDR2 SYGVNS.

V and J are TRBV28 and TRBJ1-4, with 7 nucleotides matching TRBD1. V lost 3 bases, J lost 7 bases, and 8 bases stayed unmatched. This CDR3 contains 15 residues. The germline gives CDR1 MDHEN, CDR2 SYDVKM. The CDR3 here is CASSFPTGNAEKLFF. The CDR3 region has the DNA TGTGCCAGCAGTTTTCCGACAGGGAACGCTGAAAAACTGTTTTTT.

V usage is TRBV6-6 and J usage is TRBJ1-5; D might be TRBD1 (5 bases). The CDR3 covers 15 residues. The germline V and J ends were trimmed by 2 bases and 0 bases, with 8 bases remaining between them. The germline V gene encodes CDR1 MNHNY and CDR2 SVGAGI (reference sequence). This chain's CDR3 is CASSYAGYSNQPQHF. DNA of the CDR3: TGTGCCAGCAGTTACGCAGGGTATAGCAATCAGCCCCAGCATTTT.

This clone was counted once. The rearrangement joins TRBV5-4 to TRBJ1-1; D gene unclear. The CDR3 is made up of 14 amino acids. Trimming cost V 0 bases and J 2 bases, with 8 bases left between them. The germline CDR1 and CDR2 sequences are SGHNT and YYREEE (reference sequence). The CDR3 bases are TGTGCCAGCAGCTTGGGGACCCGAAACACTGAAGCTTTCTTT. Translation gives CASSLGTRNTEAFF. The full variable domain, rest sourced from reference TRBV5-4 and TRBJ1-1, is ETGVTQSPTHLIKTRGQQVTLRCSSQSGHNTVSWYQQALGQGPQFIFQYYREEENGRGNFPPRFSGLQFPNYSSELNVNALELDDSALYLCASSLGTRNTEAFFGQGTRLTVV.

CDR3 sequence reads: CAWSKDRTGGNNSPLHF. Here the CDR3 DNA reads TGTGCCTGGAGTAAAGATAGGACAGGGGGAAATAATTCACCCCTCCACTTT. The chain recombines TRBV30 with TRBJ1-6; 10 nucleotides agree with TRBD1. There are 17 residues in the CDR3. V shed 2 bases and J 5 bases; nucleotides not matched to a gene: 9. Germline assignment: CDR1 GTSNPN and CDR2 SVGIG (reference sequence).

The chain is built from TRBV4-3 and TRBJ2-7; D assignment may be TRBD1 or TRBD2 (5 bases each). V was cut by 0 bases and J by 6 bases, with 9 bases left in between. The length of the CDR3 is 13 residues. The germline V gene has CDR1 LGHNA and CDR2 YSLEER. CDR3 amino acids: CASSQDLGVEQYF. CDR3 in DNA: TGCGCCAGCAGCCAAGATTTGGGGGTCGAGCAGTACTTC.

This rearrangement joins TRBV6-8 to TRBJ1-1, with D possibly being TRBD1 (6 bases). CDR3 length: 16 residues. The germline gives CDR1 MNHGY, CDR2 SAAAGT. V shed 5 bases and J shed 0 bases, with 16 bases lying between them. CDR3 protein: CASSPRQVGLNTEAFF. The DNA for the CDR3 is TGTGCCAGCAGTCCCCGACAGGTGGGTCTGAACACTGAAGCTTTCTTT.

The CDR3 sequence is CASSLGESLVYEQYF. Written as DNA, the CDR3 is TGTGCCAGCTCCCTCGGCGAGAGCCTCGTCTACGAGCAGTACTTC. The gene calls are TRBV18 and TRBJ2-7; D is ambiguous. The germline CDR1 and CDR2 sequences are KGHSH and LQKENI. This CDR3 has 15 amino acids. V was cut by 6 bases and J by 3 bases, with 18 bases left in between.

The chain has TRBV5-1 and TRBJ2-7; D might be TRBD1 or TRBD2, each matching 6 bases. The ends were cut back, 4 bases at V and 1 base at J, with 15 bases in the middle. CDR1 and CDR2 (germline): SGHRS, YFSETQ. The CDR3 has 15 amino acids. The CDR3 protein is CASSGGPGVSYEQYF. The CDR3 region has the DNA TGCGCCAGCAGCGGGGGGCCAGGGGTGTCCTACGAGCAGTACTTC.

This sequence joins TRBV27 and TRBJ2-7; D could derive from TRBD1 or TRBD2 (5 bases each). Trimming removed 0 bases at V and 2 bases at J, with 8 bases between. Germline V gene lookup returns CDR1 MNHEY and CDR2 SMNVEV (reference sequence). The CDR3 sequence is 14 residues long. The CDR3 is CASSLSGTTYEQYF. The CDR3 region has the DNA TGTGCCAGCAGTTTATCTGGGACCACCTACGAGCAGTACTTC.

The chain employs TRBV6-1 and TRBJ1-1; D ambiguous. V dropped 5 bases and J dropped 0 bases, with 10 bases sitting between them. The CDR3 consists of 14 residues. Germline lookup yields CDR1 MNHNS and CDR2 SASEGT. The CDR3 DNA reads TGTGCCAGCAGTCCCCGGGGATTGAACACTGAAGCTTTCTTT. Its translation is CASSPRGLNTEAFF.

Concerning this clone itself: Other nucleotide sequences from this sample produce the same CDR3. The chain carries TRBV5-1 and TRBJ2-5, with 7 bases matching TRBD1. The length of the CDR3 is 15 residues. Trimming removed 0 bases from V and 3 bases from J; junction bases left unmatched: 5. Per the germline V gene, CDR1 is SGHRS and CDR2 is YFSETQ. CDR3 in DNA: TGCGCCAGCAGCTTGGCACGACAGGGAGAAGAGACCCAGTACTTC. Protein product: CASSLARQGEETQYF.

The V and J genes are TRBV7-2 and TRBJ2-2, with 7 bases matching TRBD1. The CDR3 contains 13 residues. Losses at the gene ends were 3 bases for V and 6 bases for J; bases not matched to a gene: 1. In germline, CDR1 is SGHTA, CDR2 FQGNSA. Here the CDR3 reads CASSFQGAGELFF. In DNA form, the CDR3 reads TGTGCCAGCAGCTTCCAGGGGGCCGGGGAGCTGTTTTTT.

This rearrangement joins TRBV28 to TRBJ1-2; maybe TRBD1 (5 bases). This CDR3 comprises 14 residues. The germline CDR1 and CDR2 sequences are MDHEN and SYDVKM. Trimming cost V 2 bases and J 8 bases, with 15 bases left between them. This CDR3 reads CASSLKAGFGGYTF. The CDR3 bases are TGTGCCAGCAGTTTAAAGGCAGGGTTTGGAGGCTACACCTTC.

The chain employs TRBV5-6 and TRBJ2-1; 10 bases fit TRBD2. V dropped 4 bases and J dropped 6; count of bases not matched to a gene: 4. The CDR3 has 14 amino acids. CDR1 and CDR2 (germline): SGHDT, YYEEEE. The CDR3 protein is CASSQRGGPNEQFF. For the CDR3, the DNA is TGTGCCAGCAGCCAGCGGGGGGGTCCCAATGAGCAGTTCTTC.

The rearrangement joins TRBV5-4 to TRBJ1-1; 8 bases map to TRBD1. This CDR3 comprises 13 residues. In germline, CDR1 is SGHNT, CDR2 YYREEE (reference sequence). V dropped 4 bases and J dropped 6; count of bases not matched to a gene: 5. This chain's CDR3 is CASSQSGGSEAFF. The CDR3 region has the DNA TGTGCCAGCAGCCAATCAGGGGGCTCTGAAGCTTTCTTT. Using reference TRBV5-4 and TRBJ1-1 for the parts outside the CDR3, the full variable domain is ETGVTQSPTHLIKTRGQQVTLRCSSQSGHNTVSWYQQALGQGPQFIFQYYREEENGRGNFPPRFSGLQFPNYSSELNVNALELDDSALYLCASSQSGGSEAFFGQGTRLTVV.

This chain joins TRBV15 and TRBJ1-5; the D is unclear. The length of the CDR3 is 15 residues. V lost 0 bases to trimming and J lost 4 bases, with 10 bases between them. Per the germline V gene, CDR1 is LNHNV and CDR2 is YYDKDF (reference sequence). Written as DNA, the CDR3 is TGTGCCACCAGCAGAGATGTGGGGATTAATCAGCCCCAGCATTTT. Residues: CATSRDVGINQPQHF. The entire variable domain, with the rest obtained from reference TRBV15 and TRBJ1-5, is as follows: DAMVIQNPRYQVTQFGKPVTLSCSQTLNHNVMYWYQQKSSQAPKLLFHYYDKDFNNEADTPDNFQSRRPNTSFCFLDIRSPGLGDTAMYLCATSRDVGINQPQHFGDGTRLSIL.

V is TRBV19 and J is TRBJ1-2; D remains ambiguous. The CDR3 totals 11 residues. Germline V lookup: CDR1 LNHDA, CDR2 SQIVND (reference sequence). V dropped 10 bases and J dropped 4 bases, with 10 bases sitting between them. The CDR3: CATEGGYGYTF. CDR3 DNA sequence: TGTGCCACTGAAGGAGGCTATGGCTACACCTTC.

The chain joins TRBV5-4 to TRBJ2-3, with 11 bases that match TRBD1. From germline, CDR1 is SGHNT and CDR2 YYREEE (reference sequence). This CDR3 is 16 amino acids long. V shed 4 bases, J shed 1 base, and the junction held 5 bases outside the gene matches. CDR3 amino acids: CASSIGTGGGTDTQYF. CDR3 bases: TGTGCCAGCAGCATTGGGACAGGGGGGGGCACAGATACGCAGTATTTT.

The table lists this clone with a count of one. The V gene is TRBV5-4, the J gene TRBJ2-5, with 9 positions matching TRBD2. This CDR3 is 14 amino acids long. Germline CDR1 reads SGHNT; CDR2 reads YYREEE (reference sequence). V dropped 0 bases and J dropped 7; count of bases not matched to a gene: 4. The CDR3 nucleotides are TGTGCCAGCAGCTTGGCCCCAGCGGGAGGGACCCAGTACTTC. This codes for CASSLAPAGGTQYF.

This rearrangement joins TRBV29-1 to TRBJ1-6; the match to TRBD1 covers 8 bases. There are 15 residues in the CDR3. Germline values: CDR1 SQVTM, CDR2 ANQGSEA. The trim removed 6 bases at V and 11 bases at J, leaving 15 bases unmatched. CDR3 coding DNA: TGCAGCGTAGCTAGGCCCAGGGGGCGCAGGACACCCCTCCACTTT. The encoded protein is CSVARPRGRRTPLHF.

The chain has TRBV11-1 and TRBJ2-5; 12 bases agree with TRBD2. The ends lost 5 bases at V and 6 bases at J; junction bases unmatched: 13. Germline loops: CDR1 SGHAT, CDR2 FQDESV (reference sequence). This CDR3 has 17 amino acids. Here the CDR3 DNA reads TGTGCCAGCAGCGCCCCTCCGACTAGCGGGGGAGCGCAGACCCAGTACTTC. Protein: CASSAPPTSGGAQTQYF.

This clone was detected only once. J is TRBJ1-3 and V is TRBV11-2; D remains ambiguous. CDR1 SGHAT and CDR2 FQNNGV come from the germline V gene. The CDR3 has 13 amino acids. Trimming left V 5 bases short and J 1 base short, with 6 bases between. CDR3 in amino acids: CASSPLSGNTIYF. DNA for the CDR3: TGTGCCAGCAGCCCCCTGTCTGGAAACACCATATATTTT.

This clone was seen only a few times. The V and J genes are TRBV14 and TRBJ1-1, with D tentatively TRBD1 (5 bases). The V end was cut by 7 bases, the J end by 6 bases, with 18 bases between. Germline lookup yields CDR1 SGHDN and CDR2 FVKESK. The CDR3 is 14 amino acids. The CDR3 DNA reads as TGTGCCAGCACCCGGGACCGACCCCCGGCTGAAGCTTTCTTT. As protein: CASTRDRPPAEAFF. The full variable domain, in which reference TRBV14 and TRBJ1-1 provide the parts outside the CDR3, is EAGVTQFPSHSVIEKGQTVTLRCDPISGHDNLYWYRRVMGKEIKFLLHFVKESKQDESGMPNNRFLAERTGGTYSTLKVQPAELEDSGVYFCASTRDRPPAEAFFGQGTRLTVV.

Only one count was recorded for this clone. CDR3 in amino acids: CASSPEVESYEQYF. The CDR3 nucleotides read TGTGCCAGCTCACCAGAAGTGGAGTCCTACGAGCAGTACTTC. This chain connects TRBV18 to TRBJ2-7; D ambiguous. V was cut by 2 bases and J by 1 base, with 9 bases left in between. The CDR3 is 14 residues long. Germline CDR1 and CDR2: KGHSH and LQKENI.